What follows are 2 T cell receptor beta chains derived from one specimen sequenced in a study of blood T cell repertoires in COVID-19. Method: immunoSEQ multiplex PCR; TCRdb's copy keeps in-frame clones and lacks some. The sample lists some 17,000 clones, 87% seen once, with around 17% in the top ten. What was sequenced was peripheral blood. These receptors were collected from a man aged 50 to 60 with active COVID-19.

The chain joins TRBV7-3 to TRBJ2-2; tentative D call: TRBD2 (5 bases). Trimming removed 1 base at V and 7 bases at J, with 16 bases between. Germline CDR1 reads SGHTA; CDR2 reads FQGTGA. This CDR3 is built from 16 residues. The CDR3 spells CASSLKGGGNGGELFF. The CDR3 DNA follows: TGTGCCAGCAGCTTAAAAGGTGGAGGAAATGGCGGGGAGCTGTTTTTT. Supplemented by reference TRBV7-3 and TRBJ2-2, the full variable domain reads GAGVSQTPSNKVTEKGKYVELRCDPISGHTALYWYRQSLGQGPEFLIYFQGTGAADDSGLPNDRFFAVRPEGSVSTLKIQRTERGDSAVYLCASSLKGGGNGGELFFGEGSRLTVL.

CDR3 loop: CASSFPSRTGVAGELFF. DNA for the CDR3: TGTGCCAGCAGCTTCCCTTCGAGGACAGGGGTAGCCGGGGAGCTGTTTTTT. V is TRBV7-6 and J is TRBJ2-2; 9 positions agree with TRBD1. This CDR3 is built from 17 residues. Trimming took 3 bases from V and 6 from J; bases not matched to a gene: 11. Germline V lookup: CDR1 SGHVS, CDR2 FNYEAQ.